The clone carrying this TCR beta chain was picked up many times. The antigen remains undetermined. The germline V gene has CDR1 LNHNV and CDR2 YYDKDF (reference sequence). This CDR3 contains 15 residues. With 4 bases clipped from V and 2 bases from J, the junction kept 5 bases outside the gene matches. Authors' methods: Building a distant-metastasis classifier for papillary thyroid cancer drew on CDR3 differences across clinicopathological groups. TCRdb re-processed the PCR reads through MiXCR. The V and J calls shown here were made by TCRdb, not taken from the authors' results. The data contain under 40,000 clones, 15% to 20% of them singletons. Each patient came to thyroid surgery without any prior treatment (of any kind). The sample belongs to a study of metastatic and nonmetastatic thyroid tumors. The study's findings and limits: Reportedly, malignant thyroid tumors had significantly higher TCR beta diversity than benign nodules, in blood and tumor.

Sequencing was done on a sample of blood. The chain couples TRBV15 to TRBJ2-3; 8 nucleotides align to TRBD2. The sequence was collected from a female donor with papillary thyroid cancer or a benign thyroid nodule (not recorded which). Some clones in this sample may be carry-over from other donors' samples. CDR3: CATSTGGPHTDTQYF. CDR3 DNA sequence: TGTGCCACCAGCACGGGAGGGCCCCACACAGATACGCAGTATTTT.